The 30 T cell receptor beta chains in this list originate from one sample, sequenced in a study of T cells in Graves' hyperthyroidism and ophthalmopathy. Amplified TCR beta CDR3 regions came from RNA transcripts. The study used the HTBI primer set for a first-round RT-PCR of the TCR CDR3. From the multiplex PCR reads, TCRdb called clonotypes with MiXCR, one entry per CDR3 protein. The table shows about 620,000 distinct CDR3 sequences, with roughly 16% occurring only once. The sequenced material came from blood. The source of these receptors is a woman aged 25 to 39 with Graves' hyperthyroidism.

Ten or more counts support this clonotype. The rearrangement links TRBV7-3 to TRBJ2-3; perhaps TRBD1 as D (5 bases). CDR1 SGHTA and CDR2 FQGTGA come from the germline V gene. The CDR3 length is 15 residues. V was pared by 5 bases and J by 4 bases, with 16 bases between. The CDR3 DNA follows: TGTGCCAGCAGCCCCCTCCAGGGCAGGCCAGATACGCAGTATTTT. This sequence encodes CASSPLQGRPDTQYF.

A remark on this clonotype: The junction and the germline gene differ at one end; a read error may be behind it. This chain links TRBV12-3 or TRBV12-4 with TRBJ2-5; 8 bases are a match to TRBD2. This CDR3 region has 14 residues. The CDR3: CASILAGSGGAIYF. In nucleotides, the CDR3 is TGTGCCAGCATTTTAGCGGGGTCGGGAGGGGCCATTTACTTC.

The chain couples TRBV11-2 to TRBJ2-7; D is undetermined. The germline gives CDR1 SGHAT, CDR2 FQNNGV. V shed 1 base and J shed 7 bases, with 14 bases lying between them. The CDR3 is 14 amino acids. CDR3 nucleotides: TGTGCCAGCAGCTTAGCTTGGGCCGGATGGGAGCAGTACTTC. This gives the protein CASSLAWAGWEQYF.

The chain couples TRBV20-1 to TRBJ2-7; either TRBD1 or TRBD2 may supply D (5 bases each). The germline gives CDR1 DFQATT, CDR2 SNEGSKA (reference sequence). V gave up 5 bases and J gave up 2 bases, with 10 bases separating them. The CDR3 loop spans 12 amino acids. The DNA for the CDR3 is TGCAGTGCTCGGGGCGGAACCTACGAGCAGTACTTC. Amino acid sequence: CSARGGTYEQYF.

This clonotype was counted at least ten times. The chain combines TRBV28 with TRBJ2-1; TRBD2 agrees at 10 bases. The CDR3 loop spans 15 amino acids. The V and J ends lost 8 bases and 7 bases, in that order; junction bases with no gene match: 11. CDR1 and CDR2 from the germline V gene are MDHEN and SYDVKM. The CDR3 DNA sequence: TGTGCCAGCTGGACTATAGCGGGAGGATGGAATGAGCAGTTCTTC. This gives the protein CASWTIAGGWNEQFF.

This clonotype has a count of ten or more. The V gene is TRBV6-5, the J gene TRBJ2-3, with 8 positions matching TRBD1. With V trimmed by 3 bases and J by 3 bases, 2 bases remained unmatched. Looked up from germline, CDR1 is MNHEY and CDR2 is SVGAGI. The CDR3 covers 14 residues. This chain's CDR3 is CASSYRTGTDTQYF. CDR3 coding DNA: TGTGCCAGCAGTTATCGGACAGGGACAGATACGCAGTATTTT.

At least ten counts were recorded for this clonotype. As DNA, the CDR3 is TGTGCCAGCAGTGAAGGTGGGGGCGATTCCTACGAGCAGTACTTC. It codes for CASSEGGGDSYEQYF. V is TRBV2 and J is TRBJ2-7; tentative D call: TRBD1 (6 bases). CDR1 SNHLY and CDR2 FYNNEI come from the germline V gene. This CDR3 comprises 15 residues. Trimming took off 1 base at V and 1 base at J, with 11 bases between the two ends.

This rearrangement joins TRBV5-1 to TRBJ2-1, with TRBD1 matching over 8 bases. CDR1 is SGHRS, CDR2 YFSETQ, per germline. This CDR3 is built from 16 residues. J gave up 3 bases and V 2 bases, and 7 bases lay outside the gene matches. CDR3 bases: TGCGCCAGCAGCTTCCATGACAGGGGAATCTACAATGAGCAGTTCTTC. Its protein product is CASSFHDRGIYNEQFF.

In this sample, this clonotype turned up a few times. The rearrangement links TRBV28 to TRBJ1-1, with 7 positions matching TRBD1. The germline gives CDR1 MDHEN, CDR2 SYDVKM. The CDR3 is 14 amino acids. The V gene end was trimmed by 6 bases and the J gene end by 5 bases; junction bases not matched to a gene: 9. The CDR3 is CASRVRQGTTEAFF. The CDR3 nucleotides are TGTGCCAGCAGGGTCCGACAGGGTACGACTGAAGCTTTCTTT.

In this sample, this clonotype turned up a few times. The chain links TRBV7-9 to TRBJ1-2; maybe TRBD1 (5 bases). The CDR3 sequence is 15 residues long. V lost 4 bases to trimming and J lost 6 bases, with 18 bases between them. CDR1 is SEHNR and CDR2 is FQNEAQ in the germline V gene (reference sequence). The CDR3 bases are TGTGCCAGCAGCTCTACAGGACGGGTCTTCAATGGCTACACCTTC. This codes for CASSSTGRVFNGYTF.

V is TRBV12-3 or TRBV12-4 and J is TRBJ1-1, with D possibly being TRBD1 (5 bases). The ends were cut back, 2 bases at V and 11 bases at J, with 21 bases in the middle. The CDR3 extends over 15 amino acids. The CDR3: CASSLFGQGVPSAFF. The DNA of the CDR3 is TGTGCCAGCAGTTTATTTGGCCAGGGTGTCCCATCGGCTTTCTTT.

This clonotype was counted ten times or more. The chain is built from TRBV6-2 or TRBV6-3 and TRBJ2-2; D possibly corresponds to TRBD2 (6 bases). Germline V gene lookup returns CDR1 MNHEY and CDR2 SVGEGT. The CDR3 contains 17 residues. V was clipped by 3 bases and J by 3 bases, with 17 bases between them. CDR3 coding DNA: TGTGCCAGCAGTTATGTCCCCCGTTGGGGGGACACCGGGGAGCTGTTTTTT. Its translation: CASSYVPRWGDTGELFF.

This clonotype was picked up one time. A much bigger clone sits one base away, suggesting this may be a read error. J is TRBJ1-1 and V is TRBV5-1; the D is unclear. This CDR3 spans 14 amino acids. Germline-derived CDR1 and CDR2 are SGHRS and YFSETQ. In DNA form, the CDR3 reads TGCGCCAGCAGCTTGTTCGCGTCGAACACTCAAGCTTTCTTT. Translated, it gives CASSLFASNTQAFF.

Comment on this clonotype: One base away lies a much larger clone, so this may be a sequencing read error. The conserved phenylalanine or tryptophan is not found at the CDR3 terminus, so this likely reflects a read error. The rearrangement uses TRBV9 and TRBJ2-7, with 8 nucleotides matching TRBD1. Germline-derived CDR1 and CDR2 are SGDLS and YYNGEE. Unmatched junction bases numbered 5, after V lost 0 bases and J lost 3 bases. The CDR3 is 15 amino acids. CDR3 nucleotide sequence: TGTGCCAGCAGCGTAGGTCGGACAGGGAACTACGAGCAGTACCTC. Encoded protein: CASSVGRTGNYEQYL.

The chain links TRBV20-1 to TRBJ2-7; 10 nucleotides match TRBD2. The CDR3 has 14 amino acids. Trimming removed 3 bases from V and 6 bases from J; junction bases left unmatched: 8. Germline assignment: CDR1 DFQATT and CDR2 SNEGSKA (reference sequence). The CDR3 sequence is CSAREREGLSEQYF. The CDR3 DNA reads TGCAGTGCTAGGGAGCGGGAGGGCCTCTCCGAGCAGTACTTC.

This clonotype was seen only a few times. The J gene is TRBJ2-7, the V gene TRBV20-1; the D is unclear. The CDR3 length is 11 residues. V lost 3 bases, J lost 4 bases, and 7 bases lay in between. Germline V gene data show CDR1 as DFQATT and CDR2 as SNEGSKA (reference sequence). The CDR3 DNA is TGCAGTGCTAGGAAGGCTTACGAGCAGTACTTC. The encoded protein is CSARKAYEQYF.

This clonotype was seen a handful of times. Germline and junction disagree at one end, which may indicate a read error. The chain employs TRBV12-3 or TRBV12-4 and TRBJ1-2; D possibly corresponds to TRBD1 (5 bases). CDR3 length: 16 residues. CDR3 bases: TGTGCCAGCAGTTTAGGCCCCGGGGGATGGGGCTATGACTACACCTTC. Its protein product is CASSLGPGGWGYDYTF.

There are a few counts of this clonotype. This sequence joins TRBV28 and TRBJ1-3; D unclear. Germline-derived CDR1 and CDR2 are MDHEN and SYDVKM. There are 15 residues in the CDR3. The V gene lost 3 bases and the J gene lost 3 bases, with 12 bases spanning the gap. The CDR3 sequence is CASSFEDGSGNTIYF. The CDR3 nucleotides are TGTGCCAGCAGTTTTGAGGACGGTAGTGGAAACACCATATATTTT.

With regard to this clonotype: The germline gene is not matched at one end of the junction; a read error may be the cause. V usage is TRBV5-1 and J usage is TRBJ1-6; D is undetermined. CDR1 and CDR2 (germline): SGHRS, YFSETQ. The length of the CDR3 is 16 residues. CDR3 bases: TGTGCCAGCAGCTTCGGCCTCTCCTTTGGTAATTCACCCCTCCACTTT. As protein: CASSFGLSFGNSPLHF. Full variable domain (remainder filled in from reference TRBV5-1 and TRBJ1-6): KAGVTQTPRYLIKTRGQQVTLSCSPISGHRSVSWYQQTPGQGLQFLFEYFSETQRNKGNFPGRFSGRQFSNSRSEMNVSTLELGDSALYLCASSFGLSFGNSPLHFGNGTRLTVT.

J is TRBJ1-1 and V is TRBV15, with D tentatively TRBD1 (6 bases). The germline V gene has CDR1 LNHNV and CDR2 YYDKDF (reference sequence). Trimming removed 3 bases at V and 3 bases at J, with 11 bases between. There are 14 residues in the CDR3. The CDR3 sequence is CATSRHRADTEAFF. The CDR3 DNA is TGTGCCACCAGCAGGCACAGGGCCGACACTGAAGCTTTCTTT.

The chain joins TRBV29-1 to TRBJ2-7; D is possibly TRBD2 (6 bases). From germline, CDR1 is SQVTM and CDR2 ANQGSEA. V was pared by 6 bases and J by 3 bases, with 21 bases between. The CDR3 totals 15 residues. CDR3 DNA: TGCAGCGTGGGGGTCAGCGGGTACCCCTTCTACGAGCAGTACTTC. It yields the protein CSVGVSGYPFYEQYF.

This clonotype came up once. This may come from a read error, since a much larger clone is one base off. The chain employs TRBV6-1 and TRBJ2-7; TRBD1 matches 8 bases. The CDR3 extends over 17 amino acids. Germline V lookup: CDR1 MNHNS, CDR2 SASEGT. With V trimmed by 3 bases and J by 1 base, 11 bases remained unmatched. This chain's CDR3 is CASSESSTGVRSYEQYF. CDR3 sequence (DNA): TGTGCCAGCAGTGAGTCATCGACAGGGGTTCGATCCTACGAGCAGTACTTC.

This clonotype was detected many times. The gene calls are TRBV2 and TRBJ2-4; no clear D. The CDR3 runs 12 residues. Germline loops: CDR1 SNHLY, CDR2 FYNNEI. V was cut by 4 bases and J by 8 bases, with 9 bases left in between. DNA for the CDR3: TGTGCCAGCAGTGTGGGTTGGGACATTCAGTACTTC. The encoded protein is CASSVGWDIQYF. Full variable domain (outside the CDR3, taken from reference TRBV2 and TRBJ2-4): EPEVTQTPSHQVTQMGQEVILRCVPISNHLYFYWYRQILGQKVEFLVSFYNNEISEKSEIFDDQFSVERPDGSNFTLKIRSTKLEDSAMYFCASSVGWDIQYFGAGTRLSVL.

This clonotype was seen repeatedly, ten times or more. This rearrangement joins TRBV5-1 to TRBJ1-2; the D gene is possibly TRBD1 (6 bases). Germline assignment: CDR1 SGHRS and CDR2 YFSETQ. V gave up 0 bases and J gave up 0 bases, with 9 bases separating them. This CDR3 has 15 amino acids. The CDR3 protein is CASSLGDTTNYGYTF. DNA for the CDR3: TGCGCCAGCAGCTTGGGGGACACCACTAACTATGGCTACACCTTC.

This clonotype has just one count. The V and J genes are TRBV6-5 and TRBJ2-2; D remains ambiguous. Germline V gene data show CDR1 as MNHEY and CDR2 as SVGAGI. V lost 2 bases and J 2 bases, leaving 12 bases between the germline ends. This CDR3 is 16 amino acids long. CDR3 nucleotides: TGTGCCAGCAGTTACGAGGTCAGATCTAACACCGGGGAGCTGTTTTTT. It translates to CASSYEVRSNTGELFF.

V gene TRBV5-8 combines with J gene TRBJ2-7; a weak D match, TRBD1 (5 bases). CDR3 length equals 12 residues. V was trimmed by 4 bases and J by 5 bases, leaving 10 bases between them. CDR1 and CDR2 from the germline V gene are SGHTS and YDEGEE. In DNA, the CDR3 is TGTGCCAGCAGCAGGGGTTTGCACGAGCAGTACTTC. Encoded protein: CASSRGLHEQYF.

This clonotype was counted at least ten times. This chain uses TRBV12-3 or TRBV12-4 with TRBJ1-1; 7 nucleotides line up with TRBD1. The CDR3 loop spans 14 amino acids. The ends lost 6 bases at V and 5 bases at J; junction bases unmatched: 9. In DNA form, the CDR3 reads TGTGCCAGCAGCGACAGGGAAGGTGGGACTGAAGCTTTCTTT. Amino acids: CASSDREGGTEAFF.

This clonotype was seen a few times. The rearrangement links TRBV28 to TRBJ2-3, with unresolved D. Trimming pared 7 bases from V and 4 bases from J, leaving 15 bases between. Germline CDR1 and CDR2: MDHEN and SYDVKM. The length of the CDR3 is 14 residues. The CDR3 loop is CASTEGRRADTQYF. CDR3 nucleotide sequence: TGTGCCAGCACCGAAGGCCGCCGTGCAGATACGCAGTATTTT.

The sample holds many counts of this clonotype. The chain has TRBV20-1 and TRBJ2-7; 7 bases align to TRBD1. The CDR3 consists of 13 residues. Germline V CDR1 and CDR2: DFQATT, SNEGSKA (reference sequence). V shed 4 bases and J 3 bases; nucleotides not matched to a gene: 6. CDR3: CSATNRGNYEQYF. DNA for the CDR3: TGCAGTGCTACCAACAGGGGCAACTACGAGCAGTACTTC.

J is TRBJ2-1 and V is TRBV20-1; the D gene could be TRBD1 or TRBD2 (5 bases each). The V gene's germline CDR1 is DFQATT and CDR2 SNEGSKA (reference sequence). The CDR3 spans 13 residues. The germline V and J ends were trimmed by 3 bases and 3 bases, with 9 bases remaining between them. CDR3 loop: CSARSGGYNEQFF. The CDR3 bases are TGCAGTGCTAGGAGTGGGGGCTACAATGAGCAGTTCTTC.